This T cell receptor beta chain was identified during a study of blood T cell repertoires in COVID-19. Study-level background: PBMCs, B-cell-depleted T cells, or T cells provided the cDNA or gDNA that made up the material.

This CDR3 region has 13 residues. CDR1 and CDR2 (germline): MNHEY, SVGAGI. V trimming: 5 bases; J trimming: 1 base; junction bases outside the gene matches: 1. Original analysis: Amplifying reference gene primers gave estimates of nucleated cell counts. The method was immunoSEQ multiplex PCR; TCRdb's version includes in-frame clones alone and lacks a portion of them. V, J and clone size are those of that table, while D and trimming were read from the DNA. The data contain around 100,000 clones, approximately 89% of them singletons. This rearrangement joins TRBV6-5 to TRBJ1-1; 7 bases are a match to TRBD1. The source is a man aged 45-65 years with active COVID-19. Sequenced sample: peripheral blood. CDR3 DNA sequence: TGTGCCAGCAGTAGACAGGGGAACACTGAAGCTTTCTTT. Protein sequence: CASSRQGNTEAFF.